This T cell receptor beta chain was profiled in a study of T cell repertoires in cytomegalovirus infection. Study background: Newly reported HLA-C-restricted and thoroughly characterized HLA-B-restricted CMV epitopes were employed.

Notes on this clonotype: The antigen is unknown.

The CDR3 runs 15 residues. Germline V gives CDR1 SQVTM, CDR2 ANQGSEA. Losses at the gene ends were 6 bases for V and 7 bases for J; bases not matched to a gene: 18. Using its own MiXCR run on the reads, TCRdb lists one record per CDR3 protein. The sample records roughly 120,000 distinct CDR3 sequences, 30% being singletons. The sequence derives from a human donor in good health (CMV status not recorded). Some clones in this sample may be carry-over from other donors' samples. The sample here was CD8+ T cells from cultured PBMCs, taken from culture after CMV antigen stimulation. The chain uses TRBV29-1 and TRBJ2-7; 7 bases match TRBD1. CDR3 amino acids: CSVNSRTGSSREQYF. The CDR3 DNA is TGCAGCGTCAATTCTAGGACAGGCAGCTCCCGGGAGCAGTACTTC.